The clone carrying this T cell receptor beta chain appeared many times. The source material, RNA transcripts, was used to amplify TCR beta CDR3 regions. The study used the HTBI primer set for a first-round RT-PCR of the TCR CDR3. A single record per CDR3 protein comes from TCRdb applying MiXCR to the multiplex PCR reads. This sample carries more than 350,000 distinct CDR3 sequences, roughly 15% of them seen once, and the ten largest clones take about 20%. V dropped 8 bases and J dropped 5; count of bases not matched to a gene: 6. The CDR3 totals 13 residues. Pregnant or lactating patients were excluded, as were those with uncontrolled infection or other autoimmune disease. PBMCs were sourced from approximately 10 ml fresh peripheral blood. This entry belongs to a study of T cells in Graves' hyperthyroidism and ophthalmopathy.

J is TRBJ2-1 and V is TRBV12-3 or TRBV12-4; the match to TRBD1 covers 7 bases. Sequences were obtained from blood. The clonotype comes from a woman aged 25 to 39 with Graves' ophthalmopathy. The CDR3 here is CASWKGADNEQFF. CDR3 bases: TGTGCCAGCTGGAAGGGGGCTGACAATGAGCAGTTCTTC.